These 27 T cell receptor beta chains were sequenced from one sample in a study of blood T cell repertoires in COVID-19. The assay was immunoSEQ multiplex PCR, and TCRdb's table has in-frame clones only and misses some. The table lists a few hundred thousand clones, 83% of them singletons. The sequencing input was PBMCs or T cells enriched from blood (not recorded which). The receptor source for this set is a woman in her fifties or sixties who had recovered from COVID-19.

The rearrangement links TRBV30 to TRBJ1-6, with TRBD1 identical over 7 bases. The trim removed 1 base at V and 2 bases at J, leaving 11 bases unmatched. This CDR3 has 18 amino acids. Germline V gene data show CDR1 as GTSNPN and CDR2 as SVGIG (reference sequence). CDR3 amino acids: CAWSGPRDRDPYNSPLHF. CDR3 coding DNA: TGTGCCTGGAGTGGGCCCCGAGACAGGGACCCCTATAATTCACCCCTCCACTTT.

The V gene is TRBV5-1, the J gene TRBJ1-2, with 7 bases that match TRBD1. The germline gives CDR1 SGHRS, CDR2 YFSETQ. This CDR3 spans 14 amino acids. The V segment lost 0 bases and the J segment 1 base; nucleotides outside the gene matches: 0. CDR3 loop: CASSLGDSNYGYTF. For the CDR3, the DNA is TGCGCCAGCAGCTTGGGGGACAGTAACTATGGCTACACCTTC.

V gene TRBV19 combines with J gene TRBJ2-7; 8 bases line up with TRBD2. Germline values: CDR1 LNHDA, CDR2 SQIVND (reference sequence). This CDR3 is built from 15 residues. Trimming took 4 bases from V and 1 from J; bases not matched to a gene: 6. The CDR3: CASSKFSGKSYEQYF. CDR3 nucleotide sequence: TGTGCCAGTAGTAAATTTAGCGGGAAATCCTACGAGCAGTACTTC.

The sample holds a few counts of this clone. J is TRBJ1-2 and V is TRBV13; perhaps TRBD1 as D (6 bases). CDR3 size: 12 residues. V lost 4 bases and J 5 bases, leaving 8 bases between the germline ends. Germline V gives CDR1 PRHDT, CDR2 FYEKMQ (reference sequence). CDR3 sequence: CASSYQGYGYTF. CDR3 DNA sequence: TGTGCCAGCAGCTACCAGGGGTATGGCTACACCTTC.

V gene TRBV6-5 combines with J gene TRBJ2-7, with D possibly TRBD1 on 5 matching bases. CDR1 and CDR2 from the germline V gene are MNHEY and SVGAGI. Trimming took off 7 bases at V and 2 bases at J, with 15 bases between the two ends. CDR3 size: 14 residues. CDR3 sequence (DNA): TGTGCCAGCAAGGGAAGGTCGACAGCCTACGAGCAGTACTTC. It yields the protein CASKGRSTAYEQYF.

The table lists this clone with a count of one. The rearrangement uses TRBV3-1 (or the pseudogene TRBV3-2) and TRBJ2-1; 8 bases match TRBD1. The V gene end was trimmed by 4 bases and the J gene end by 2 bases; junction bases not matched to a gene: 7. The CDR3 spans 16 residues. Germline CDR1 is LGHDT and CDR2 is YNNKEL (reference sequence). In DNA, the CDR3 is TGTGCCAGCAGCCCAGGGGGCCGAGGGCCCTACAATGAGCAGTTCTTC. Its translation is CASSPGGRGPYNEQFF.

The J gene is TRBJ1-1, the V gene TRBV6-2 or TRBV6-3, with D possibly matching TRBD1 (5 bases). Germline V CDR1 and CDR2: MNHEY, SVGEGT. V was shortened by 5 bases and J by 8 bases, with 9 bases between the two germline ends. CDR3 size: 11 residues. Written as DNA, the CDR3 is TGTGCCAGCAGTACTGACAGCGAAGCTTTCTTT. Its protein product is CASSTDSEAFF.

The rearrangement uses TRBV19 and TRBJ1-2, with TRBD1 as a possible D gene (6 bases). V was cut by 1 base and J by 4 bases, with 19 bases left in between. Germline loops: CDR1 LNHDA, CDR2 SQIVND (reference sequence). CDR3 length equals 17 residues. CDR3 in amino acids: CASSIVLGAGELYGYTF. The DNA for the CDR3 is TGTGCCAGTAGTATAGTTCTTGGGGCAGGGGAACTCTATGGCTACACCTTC.

V is TRBV6-1 and J is TRBJ1-2; 8 bases match TRBD1. V lost 2 bases to trimming and J lost 4 bases; unmatched junction nucleotides: 9. Germline V CDR1 and CDR2: MNHNS, SASEGT. The CDR3 spans 16 residues. The CDR3 sequence is CASSERSTGVGYGYTF. The CDR3 DNA reads as TGTGCCAGCAGTGAAAGGTCGACAGGGGTGGGCTATGGCTACACCTTC.

The chain couples TRBV6-5 to TRBJ1-2, with TRBD1 matching 7 bases. Germline CDR1 is MNHEY and CDR2 is SVGAGI. V gave up 2 bases and J gave up 8 bases; unmatched junction bases: 8. This CDR3 has 14 residues. In DNA form, the CDR3 reads TGTGCCAGCAGTTACATTGGGACAGCTAACGGCTACACCTTC. Protein: CASSYIGTANGYTF.

V is TRBV6-6 and J is TRBJ1-1; D gene uncertain. There are 14 residues in the CDR3. Germline V gene lookup returns CDR1 MNHNY and CDR2 SVGAGI (reference sequence). V was trimmed by 2 bases and J by 1 base, leaving 8 bases between them. CDR3 loop: CASSYVTRNTEAFF. CDR3 DNA: TGTGCCAGCAGTTACGTGACAAGGAACACTGAAGCTTTCTTT.

V usage is TRBV21-1 and J usage is TRBJ1-5. TRBV21-1 is a pseudogene segment. The CDR3 runs to 14 residues. This chain's CDR3 is CASRTLKSNQPQHF. CDR3 DNA sequence: TGTGCCAGCAGAACCCTAAAAAGCAATCAGCCCCAGCATTTT.

The chain has TRBV19 and TRBJ1-5; no firm D call. Trimming pared 6 bases from V and 0 bases from J, leaving 12 bases between. CDR3 length: 15 amino acids. Per the germline V gene, CDR1 is LNHDA and CDR2 is SQIVND (reference sequence). CDR3 in DNA: TGTGCCAGTAGGACGGAGGGCTATAGCAATCAGCCCCAGCATTTT. Translated, it gives CASRTEGYSNQPQHF.

This chain connects TRBV14 to TRBJ1-6, with D perhaps TRBD1 (5 bases). Germline V lookup: CDR1 SGHDN, CDR2 FVKESK. V dropped 1 base and J dropped 8 bases, with 9 bases sitting between them. The CDR3 consists of 14 residues. CDR3 in DNA: TGTGCCAGCAGCCAAGGGGGGGGATATTCACCCCTCCACTTT. This sequence encodes CASSQGGGYSPLHF.

The chain combines TRBV11-2 with TRBJ1-2; TRBD1 is a possible D gene (5 bases). V was pared by 5 bases and J by 3 bases, with 16 bases between. CDR1 SGHAT and CDR2 FQNNGV come from the germline V gene. This CDR3 is 15 amino acids long. CDR3 nucleotides: TGTGCCAGCAGCCTAACGAATACGGGGGACTATGGCTACACCTTC. As protein: CASSLTNTGDYGYTF.

This chain links TRBV23-1 with TRBJ1-5, with TRBD1 as a possible D gene (6 bases). TRBV23-1 has ORF status, its function being uncertain. Trimming left V 0 bases short and J 2 bases short, with 14 bases between. The CDR3 extends over 17 amino acids. The CDR3 reads CASSQSRGGVGNQPQHF. The CDR3, as DNA: TGCGCCAGCAGTCAATCACGAGGGGGAGTGGGCAATCAGCCCCAGCATTTT.

A single count supports this clone. The chain has TRBV15 and TRBJ1-5; D is uncertain. This CDR3 is 12 amino acids long. The V end was cut by 3 bases, the J end by 4 bases, with 4 bases between. Germline V gives CDR1 LNHNV, CDR2 YYDKDF (reference sequence). CDR3 sequence (DNA): TGTGCCACCAGCAGGGAGAATCAGCCCCAGCATTTT. It specifies CATSRENQPQHF.

This clone was seen once. Here the CDR3 reads CASTRDRDRDEQFF. As DNA, the CDR3 is TGTGCCAGCACCCGGGACAGGGATCGGGATGAGCAGTTCTTC. The genes are TRBV2 and TRBJ2-1; 9 nucleotides line up with TRBD1. The germline V gene has CDR1 SNHLY and CDR2 FYNNEI. The V segment lost 7 bases and the J segment 8 bases; nucleotides outside the gene matches: 9. The CDR3 has 14 residues.

The CDR3 spells CASSSGYNSPLHF. The DNA of the CDR3 is TGTGCCAGTAGTTCGGGTTATAATTCACCCCTCCACTTT. The chain uses TRBV19 and TRBJ1-6; no clear D. Trimming cost V 5 bases and J 4 bases, with 6 bases left between them. The CDR3 totals 13 residues. The germline V gene encodes CDR1 LNHDA and CDR2 SQIVND (reference sequence).

This chain connects TRBV7-6 to TRBJ2-7, with 8 positions matching TRBD1. Germline V gives CDR1 SGHVS, CDR2 FNYEAQ. The CDR3 extends over 13 amino acids. The ends lost 5 bases at V and 6 bases at J; junction bases unmatched: 6. CDR3 nucleotide sequence: TGTGCCAGCAGCGATCGAACAGGGGGCGAGCAGTACTTC. Residues: CASSDRTGGEQYF.

The rearrangement joins TRBV18 to TRBJ1-1, with D uncertain. The V end was cut by 0 bases, the J end by 0 bases, with 11 bases between. Germline CDR1 KGHSH, CDR2 LQKENI. This CDR3 has 16 amino acids. The CDR3 is CASSPPVSFMNTEAFF. Here the CDR3 DNA reads TGTGCCAGCTCACCACCGGTGAGTTTCATGAACACTGAAGCTTTCTTT. The variable domain in full, completed from reference TRBV18 and TRBJ1-1, reads NAGVMQNPRHLVRRRGQEARLRCSPMKGHSHVYWYRQLPEEGLKFMVYLQKENIIDESGMPKERFSAEFPKEGPSILRIQQVVRGDSAAYFCASSPPVSFMNTEAFFGQGTRLTVV.

The rearrangement links TRBV5-6 to TRBJ1-4; a weak D match, TRBD1 (6 bases). The CDR3 is 15 residues long. The germline V and J ends were trimmed by 4 bases and 4 bases, with 14 bases remaining between them. CDR1 and CDR2 (germline): SGHDT, YYEEEE. In nucleotides, the CDR3 is TGTGCCAGCAGCCAATCGGACAGCCTTAATGAAAAACTGTTTTTT. This gives the protein CASSQSDSLNEKLFF.

This chain uses TRBV5-5 with TRBJ2-1; 14 positions match TRBD2. The CDR3 runs 17 residues. In germline, CDR1 is SGHKS, CDR2 YYEKEE (reference sequence). V was pared by 2 bases and J by 8 bases, with 9 bases of the junction left unmatched. The CDR3: CASSFLPGTSGRDEQFF. CDR3 in DNA: TGTGCCAGCAGCTTCCTTCCAGGGACTAGCGGGAGAGATGAGCAGTTCTTC.

The rearrangement uses TRBV5-4 and TRBJ1-2, with 7 positions matching TRBD1. Germline V gives CDR1 SGHNT, CDR2 YYREEE (reference sequence). V lost 2 bases to trimming and J lost 4 bases; unmatched junction nucleotides: 2. The CDR3 covers 13 residues. CDR3 sequence (DNA): TGTGCCAGCAGCTTAGGGACAGTCTATGGCTACACCTTC. It translates to CASSLGTVYGYTF.

This chain links TRBV24-1 with TRBJ2-3; 8 bases map to TRBD1. V gave up 9 bases and J gave up 1 base; unmatched junction bases: 5. Germline CDR1 is KGHDR and CDR2 is SFDVKD. The CDR3 loop spans 14 amino acids. CDR3 nucleotide sequence: TGTGCCACCGCGGAGACAGGGGGCACAGATACGCAGTATTTT. The encoded protein is CATAETGGTDTQYF.

This chain uses TRBV7-9 with TRBJ2-5, with TRBD2 as a possible D gene (6 bases). Germline V gene sequence: CDR1 SEHNR, CDR2 FQNEAQ (reference sequence). The CDR3 spans 15 residues. V lost 5 bases and J lost 2, with 15 bases in between. The CDR3 bases are TGTGCCAGCAGCCTCCCGATGGCGGGGCAAGAGACCCAGTACTTC. Protein: CASSLPMAGQETQYF.

The gene calls are TRBV18 and TRBJ2-3; D is unresolved. The germline gives CDR1 KGHSH, CDR2 LQKENI. V was shortened by 2 bases and J by 6 bases, with 6 bases between the two germline ends. This CDR3 contains 12 residues. This chain's CDR3 is CASSPGPDTQYF. CDR3 nucleotides: TGTGCCAGCTCACCAGGCCCGGATACGCAGTATTTT.